This TCR beta chain was captured by sequencing in a study of cytomegalovirus exposure and HLA in healthy donors. Across the whole study: One earlier analysis, a look at about 179 million T cells, found some 110 million unique TCR beta sequences.

Notes on the study in general: Researchers reported in a later analysis that common viral pathogens appeared linked to several top clusters. A few CMV-associated chains proved CMV antigen-specific in vitro. With later analysis, a missense DCLRE1C variant became linked to TCR beta V- and J-gene trimming.

To note about this clone: Its matching antigen is unknown.

Use of 60 Vbeta and 13 Jbeta primers characterized the PCR. The data were produced by immunoSEQ multiplex PCR, yet TCRdb's version contains in-frame clones alone and is incomplete. Recorded for this sample: over 100,000 clones. The ends were cut back, 0 bases at V and 8 bases at J, with 14 bases in the middle. CDR1 is SGDLS and CDR2 is YYNGEE in the germline V gene. This CDR3 comprises 15 residues. The chain joins TRBV9 to TRBJ1-4; D gene uncertain. The receptor was derived from a middle-aged woman in good health and CMV-seropositive. The sequencing sample was made of PBMCs. As DNA, the CDR3 is TGTGCCAGCAGCGTAGGCCCTCAGGAAAAGGAAAAACTGTTTTTT. Encoded protein: CASSVGPQEKEKLFF.